These T cell receptor beta chains were read from a single sample in a study of T-cell reconstitution after alpha-beta-depleted transplantation in children. TCRdb re-derived calls from the PCR reads in MiXCR, one entry per CDR3 protein. There are hundreds of thousands of distinct CDR3 sequences in the sample; roughly 13% occur only once, and about 2% lies in the top ten. This material consisted of PBMCs, mostly from graft donor cells, taken 360 days after TCRalphabeta/CD19-depleted stem cell transplant. These receptors originate from a male patient under 18 who had a stem cell transplant for acute myeloid leukemia, so the T cells may come from the graft donor. Each CDR3 is given with its conserved first and last residue. A D gene is named only where the DNA matches it firmly. The size of a clone is reported for some rows only, either as once, few or many, or as a class for expanded clones.

j_call | clone_size | d_call | v_call | cdr3_aa | cdr3_nt
TRBJ2-7 | many | TRBD2 | TRBV7-8 | CASGEREFGQYF | TGTGCCAGCGGTGAGCGGGAGTTCGGGCAGTACTTC
TRBJ2-7 | few | TRBD1 | TRBV29-1 | CSVDRGLGEQYF | TGCAGCGTTGACAGGGGGCTGGGGGAGCAGTACTTC
TRBJ2-3 | NA | TRBD2 | TRBV11-2 | CASSPRLAGGPWGSSDTQYF | TGTGCCAGCAGCCCGAGACTAGCGGGAGGGCCCTGGGGAAGTTCAGATACGCAGTATTTT
TRBJ2-3 | few | TRBD2 | TRBV28 | CASARTSGRDTQYF | TGTGCCAGCGCAAGGACTAGCGGGAGAGATACGCAGTATTTT
TRBJ1-1 | NA | NA | TRBV15 | CATSRDKRNTEAFF | TGTGCCACCAGCAGAGATAAAAGGAACACTGAAGCTTTCTTT
TRBJ2-5 | few | NA | TRBV5-1 | CASRMGPPVRETQYF | TGCGCCAGCAGAATGGGGCCCCCCGTCCGGGAGACCCAGTACTTC
TRBJ2-7 | many | NA | TRBV27 | CASSSRSYEQYF | TGTGCCAGCAGTTCCCGCTCCTACGAGCAGTACTTC
TRBJ2-1 | few | NA | TRBV20-1 | CSAPQSGSNNEQFF | TGCAGTGCTCCCCAGAGCGGATCTAACAATGAGCAGTTCTTC
TRBJ2-1 | NA | TRBD2 | TRBV11-2 | CASSVLTSGSVNEQFF | TGTGCCAGCAGCGTGTTGACTAGCGGGAGCGTCAATGAGCAGTTCTTC
TRBJ2-7 | NA | NA | TRBV7-3 | CASSLPRVPGTYEQYF | TGTGCCAGCAGCTTACCCCGGGTCCCAGGGACCTACGAGCAGTACTTC
TRBJ2-2 | NA | TRBD2 | TRBV2 | CASTRLAGANTGELFF | TGTGCCAGCACCCGACTAGCGGGGGCGAACACCGGGGAGCTGTTTTTT
TRBJ1-1 | NA | NA | TRBV6-5 | CASSYRGTNTEAFF | TGTGCCAGCAGCTACCGTGGGACGAACACTGAAGCTTTCTTT
TRBJ2-7 | NA | TRBD2 | TRBV3-1 | CASSQDRTRFPYEQYF | TGTGCCAGCAGCCAAGATAGGACTAGATTTCCCTACGAGCAGTACTTC
TRBJ1-1 | few | TRBD1 | TRBV20-1 | CSAREVTGGKNTEAFF | TGCAGTGCTAGAGAGGTAACAGGGGGCAAGAACACTGAAGCTTTCTTT
TRBJ2-2 | many | NA | TRBV6-5 | CASSRTGELFF | TGTGCCAGCAGCAGAACCGGGGAGCTGTTTTTT
TRBJ2-7 | many | TRBD2 | TRBV12-3/TRBV12-4 | CASSLALGLAGDEQYF | TGTGCCAGCAGTTTAGCGCTGGGACTAGCGGGAGACGAGCAGTACTTC
TRBJ2-7 | NA | NA | TRBV20-1 | CSASYGLTSSYEQYF | TGCAGTGCTAGTTACGGACTAACGAGCTCCTACGAGCAGTACTTC
TRBJ2-3 | NA | TRBD1 | TRBV29-1 | CSGDRGGDTQYF | TGCAGCGGAGACAGGGGGGGGGATACGCAGTATTTT
TRBJ2-7 | few | TRBD1 | TRBV3-1 | CASSPWTGASYEQYF | TGTGCCAGCAGTCCTTGGACAGGAGCCTCCTACGAGCAGTACTTC
TRBJ2-7 | many | TRBD1 | TRBV29-1 | CSVGRTGEPGEQYF | TGCAGCGTTGGTCGGACAGGGGAACCCGGGGAGCAGTACTTC
TRBJ2-4 | NA | NA | TRBV4-3 | CASSQVLAIAKNIQYF | TGCGCCAGCAGCCAAGTATTGGCGATAGCCAAAAACATTCAGTACTTC
TRBJ2-7 | many | NA | TRBV4-3 | CASSQGGDSYHEQYF | TGCGCCAGCAGCCAAGGAGGGGATTCATACCACGAGCAGTACTTC
TRBJ1-2 | NA | TRBD1 | TRBV12-3/TRBV12-4 | CASGGQVYGYTF | TGTGCCAGCGGGGGACAGGTCTATGGCTACACCTTC
TRBJ2-5 | NA | TRBD2 | TRBV30 | CAWSGLAGETQYF | TGTGCCTGGAGCGGACTAGCGGGTGAGACCCAGTACTTC
TRBJ2-5 | NA | NA | TRBV5-1 | CGSSLGVGVGGETQYF | TGCGGCAGCAGCTTGGGAGTGGGCGTAGGTGGGGAGACCCAGTACTTC
TRBJ2-5 | many | NA | TRBV4-3 | CASSQGIDQETQYF | TGCGCCAGCAGCCAAGGGATAGACCAAGAGACCCAGTACTTC
TRBJ2-1 | few | NA | TRBV21-1 | CASSKDSQSYNEQFF | TGTGCCAGCAGCAAAGACTCCCAGTCCTACAATGAGCAGTTCTTC
TRBJ2-7 | NA | NA | TRBV6-5 | CASSYSGKGGNYEQYF | TGTGCCAGCAGTTACTCGGGGAAGGGGGGGAACTACGAGCAGTACTTC
TRBJ1-1 | few | NA | TRBV20-1 | CSGPDWGEAFF | TGCAGTGGGCCCGACTGGGGCGAAGCTTTCTTT
TRBJ1-1 | NA | NA | TRBV21-1 | CASSPDRGAEAFF | TGTGCCAGCAGCCCGGACAGGGGGGCCGAAGCTTTCTTT
TRBJ2-2 | few | NA | TRBV29-1 | CSLGSRTGELFF | TGCAGCCTAGGATCCCGGACCGGGGAGCTGTTTTTT
TRBJ2-2 | few | NA | TRBV28 | CASSLHRLIPGELFF | TGTGCCAGCAGTTTACACCGACTCATACCCGGGGAGCTGTTTTTT
TRBJ2-7 | many | NA | TRBV12-3/TRBV12-4 | CASSWGGSGYYEQYF | TGTGCCAGCAGTTGGGGTGGTAGCGGCTACTACGAGCAGTACTTC
TRBJ2-1 | few | TRBD2 | TRBV6-1 | CASSDLRLAGNEQFF | TGTGCCAGCAGTGATTTGCGTCTAGCGGGAAATGAGCAGTTCTTC
TRBJ2-7 | few | TRBD2 | TRBV6-2/TRBV6-3 | CASRRTSFYEQYF | TGTGCCAGCAGGCGGACTAGCTTTTACGAGCAGTACTTC
TRBJ2-7 | NA | NA | TRBV14 | CASSQGLGQYF | TGTGCCAGCAGCCAAGGGTTGGGGCAGTACTTC
TRBJ2-7 | many | TRBD2 | TRBV5-1 | CASSRGLAGALNEQYF | TGCGCCAGCAGCCGGGGACTAGCGGGAGCACTTAACGAGCAGTACTTC
TRBJ2-2 | NA | TRBD2 | TRBV19 | CASSITSGIITGELFF | TGTGCCAGTAGTATAACTAGCGGCATTATAACCGGGGAGCTGTTTTTT
TRBJ1-6 | NA | TRBD1 | TRBV13 | CASSPLSPGQGTSPLHF | TGTGCCAGCAGCCCATTAAGCCCCGGACAGGGCACTTCACCCCTCCACTTT
TRBJ2-1 | NA | NA | TRBV29-1 | CSVEESSYNEQFF | TGCAGCGTTGAGGAGTCCTCCTACAATGAGCAGTTCTTC
TRBJ1-1 | NA | TRBD1 | TRBV30 | CAWSGQGARAFF | TGTGCCTGGAGCGGACAGGGGGCGAGGGCTTTCTTT
TRBJ2-7 | NA | TRBD2 | TRBV28 | CASSAPSGRDEQYF | TGTGCCAGCAGTGCCCCCAGCGGGAGGGACGAGCAGTACTTC
TRBJ2-3 | few | TRBD2 | TRBV7-6 | CASSLKLAGTVGDTQYF | TGTGCCAGCAGCTTAAAACTAGCGGGCACCGTGGGGGATACGCAGTATTTT
TRBJ2-7 | NA | NA | TRBV5-5 | CASSIKYEQYF | TGTGCCAGCAGCATAAAATACGAGCAGTACTTC
TRBJ2-1 | few | NA | TRBV28 | CASSLRLEQFF | TGTGCCAGCAGTTTGCGCCTTGAGCAGTTCTTC
TRBJ2-3 | few | NA | TRBV7-8 | CASSFPRAGITDTQYF | TGTGCCAGCAGCTTTCCCAGGGCGGGCATCACAGATACGCAGTATTTT
TRBJ2-1 | NA | TRBD2 | TRBV7-3 | CASSLTRLAGGPYNEQFF | TGTGCCAGCAGCTTAACTCGACTAGCGGGAGGGCCCTACAATGAGCAGTTCTTC
TRBJ2-3 | NA | NA | TRBV7-9 | CASSPWSTDTQYF | TGTGCCAGCAGCCCTTGGAGCACAGATACGCAGTATTTT
TRBJ1-1 | few | NA | TRBV30 | CALEDGSEAFF | TGTGCCTTGGAAGATGGGTCTGAAGCTTTCTTT
TRBJ2-3 | few | NA | TRBV24-1 | CATRQGADTQYF | TGTGCCACCCGTCAGGGAGCAGATACGCAGTATTTT
TRBJ2-3 | few | NA | TRBV2 | CASSSGQGSSGRDTQYF | TGTGCCAGCAGTTCGGGACAGGGATCTAGCGGGAGAGATACGCAGTATTTT
TRBJ1-3 | NA | NA | TRBV7-2 | CASSLEVGLAGNTIYF | TGTGCCAGCAGCTTAGAAGTGGGTCTAGCTGGAAACACCATATATTTT
TRBJ2-1 | many | TRBD2 | TRBV28 | CASNELADGHEQFF | TGTGCCAGCAATGAACTAGCGGACGGGCATGAGCAGTTCTTC
TRBJ2-1 | many | TRBD2 | TRBV20-1 | CSATTDGTSGNSYNEQFF | TGCAGTGCCACCACGGATGGGACTAGCGGGAACTCCTACAATGAGCAGTTCTTC
TRBJ2-5 | few | TRBD2 | TRBV20-1 | CSARAGGSQETQYF | TGCAGTGCGAGAGCGGGAGGATCCCAAGAGACCCAGTACTTC
TRBJ2-7 | few | TRBD1 | TRBV11-2 | CASSPGTGVDEQYF | TGTGCCAGCAGCCCCGGGACAGGGGTAGACGAGCAGTACTTC
TRBJ2-1 | NA | NA | TRBV5-1 | CASSLNINEQFF | TGCGCCAGCAGCTTGAATATCAATGAGCAGTTCTTC
TRBJ2-7 | few | NA | TRBV28 | CASRRQGGDEQYF | TGTGCCAGCAGACGACAGGGCGGGGACGAGCAGTACTTC
TRBJ2-2 | many | TRBD1 | TRBV12-3/TRBV12-4 | CASSVYVRTGTGELFF | TGTGCCAGCAGTGTCTATGTTAGGACAGGGACCGGGGAGCTGTTTTTT